A single sample is the source of the 15 T cell receptor beta chains below, sequenced in a study of blood T cell repertoires in COVID-19. Libraries were prepared by immunoSEQ multiplex PCR; TCRdb keeps only in-frame clonotypes and omits some of them. The profile shows fewer than 350,000 clones, 70% to 90% of them singletons. Sequences were obtained from peripheral blood. These receptors were obtained from a human donor in a cohort sampled during active COVID-19.

This chain joins TRBV12-5 and TRBJ2-3; D possibly corresponds to TRBD2 (6 bases). The V gene lost 6 bases and the J gene lost 4 bases, with 14 bases spanning the gap. This CDR3 has 14 amino acids. Germline V gives CDR1 LGHNT, CDR2 FRNRAP. The CDR3 DNA follows: TGTGCTAGTGGCCCGGAGGGAAGCGCAGATACGCAGTATTTT. Protein product: CASGPEGSADTQYF.

DNA for the CDR3: TGTGCCAGCAGAGTCCAACTCTATGGCTACACCTTC. Encoded protein: CASRVQLYGYTF. The V call is TRBV28, the J call TRBJ1-2, with unresolved D. Germline CDR1 is MDHEN and CDR2 is SYDVKM. CDR3 size: 12 residues. V was clipped by 6 bases and J by 4 bases, with 9 bases between them.

This chain joins TRBV9 and TRBJ2-5; TRBD2 agrees at 10 bases. The V segment lost 3 bases and the J segment 5 bases; nucleotides outside the gene matches: 1. CDR1 is SGDLS and CDR2 is YYNGEE in the germline V gene. The length of the CDR3 is 13 residues. The CDR3 bases are TGTGCCAGCAGCGATAGCGGGGGGGAGACCCAGTACTTC. Translating it yields CASSDSGGETQYF.

V gene TRBV24-1 combines with J gene TRBJ1-1, with TRBD1 matching over 9 bases. This CDR3 has 15 residues. The germline V gene encodes CDR1 KGHDR and CDR2 SFDVKD. V was pared by 3 bases and J by 2 bases, with 3 bases of the junction left unmatched. CDR3 amino acids: CATSDGTGHNTEAFF. The CDR3 region has the DNA TGTGCCACCAGTGATGGGACAGGGCACAACACTGAAGCTTTCTTT.

The V and J genes are TRBV4-1 and TRBJ2-3; weak D call: TRBD2 (5 bases). Trimming shortened V by 1 base and J by 7 bases, and 15 bases separated the two germline ends. CDR1 is MGHRA, CDR2 YSYEKL, per germline. The CDR3 loop spans 15 amino acids. The CDR3 sequence is CASSQAEGPPYTQYF. CDR3 DNA sequence: TGCGCCAGCAGCCAAGCTGAGGGCCCCCCTTATACGCAGTATTTT.

V usage is TRBV27 and J usage is TRBJ1-1; 7 bases map to TRBD1. This CDR3 has 18 residues. Germline assignment: CDR1 MNHEY and CDR2 SMNVEV (reference sequence). The ends lost 3 bases at V and 3 bases at J; junction bases unmatched: 16. CDR3 in amino acids: CASSFSRDRLIEYTEAFF. CDR3 DNA sequence: TGTGCCAGCAGTTTTTCTAGGGACAGACTCATCGAGTACACTGAAGCTTTCTTT.

This clone was seen only once. CDR3 bases: TGTGCCAGCAGCCGAGAGGACTGGGGCTACACCTTC. Protein: CASSREDWGYTF. The rearrangement links TRBV7-9 to TRBJ1-2; D remains ambiguous. Between the trimmed V and J ends, which lost 5 bases and 8 bases, there was a span of 12 bases. Germline CDR1 and CDR2: SEHNR and FQNEAQ (reference sequence). There are 12 residues in the CDR3. The whole variable domain, filled in from reference TRBV7-9 and TRBJ1-2, reads DTGVSQNPRHKITKRGQNVTFRCDPISEHNRLYWYRQTLGQGPEFLTYFQNEAQLEKSRLLSDRFSAERPKGSFSTLEIQRTEQGDSAMYLCASSREDWGYTFGSGTRLTVV.

Here the CDR3 DNA reads TGTGCCAGCAAAGGGGGGGGTACAGTCTACGAGCAGTACTTC. Amino acid sequence: CASKGGGTVYEQYF. The rearrangement joins TRBV28 to TRBJ2-7; tentatively, D is TRBD2 (7 bases). Germline V lookup: CDR1 MDHEN, CDR2 SYDVKM. Trimming removed 7 bases at V and 3 bases at J, with 16 bases between. This CDR3 has 14 amino acids.

Note on this clone: Additional DNA sequences in this sample encode the identical CDR3. V and J are TRBV7-9 and TRBJ2-7; D may be TRBD2 (5 bases). Germline V gene lookup returns CDR1 SEHNR and CDR2 FQNEAQ (reference sequence). The CDR3 is 12 amino acids. The V gene lost 3 bases and the J gene lost 2 bases, with 5 bases spanning the gap. The CDR3 DNA follows: TGTGCCAGCAGCTTCGGGGCCTACGAGCAGTACTTC. It translates to CASSFGAYEQYF.

V is TRBV20-1 and J is TRBJ1-1; no definite D call. There are 11 residues in the CDR3. CDR1 and CDR2 (germline): DFQATT, SNEGSKA (reference sequence). V was clipped by 6 bases and J by 11 bases, with 16 bases between them. Here the CDR3 DNA reads TGCAGTGCCTTCCTACGAGGTGAGGCTTTCTTT. Translation: CSAFLRGEAFF.

V is TRBV7-2 and J is TRBJ2-3, with TRBD2 matching 14 bases. V trimming: 3 bases; J trimming: 3 bases; junction bases outside the gene matches: 2. The CDR3 is 16 amino acids. Germline-derived CDR1 and CDR2 are SGHTA and FQGNSA. CDR3 region: CASSLTSGGETDTQYF. CDR3 sequence (DNA): TGTGCCAGCAGCTTGACTAGCGGGGGGGAAACAGATACGCAGTATTTT.

This CDR3 is CASSSRTGIYEQYF. Written as DNA, the CDR3 is TGTGCCAGCAGCTCTCGGACAGGGATATACGAGCAGTACTTC. V and J are TRBV7-9 and TRBJ2-7; TRBD1 matches 8 bases. The CDR3 is made up of 14 amino acids. Germline V gene sequence: CDR1 SEHNR, CDR2 FQNEAQ (reference sequence). Trimming removed 4 bases from V and 4 bases from J; junction bases left unmatched: 6.

The rearrangement joins TRBV19 to TRBJ2-5, with TRBD2 identical over 10 bases. This CDR3 is 14 amino acids long. V dropped 5 bases and J dropped 7; count of bases not matched to a gene: 7. CDR1 and CDR2 (germline): LNHDA, SQIVND (reference sequence). CDR3 in DNA: TGTGCCAGTAGTCCGGGACTAGCGTTTGTGACCCAGTACTTC. Protein product: CASSPGLAFVTQYF.

This chain joins TRBV7-3 and TRBJ1-1, with 7 bases identical to TRBD1. Germline values: CDR1 SGHTA, CDR2 FQGTGA. V lost 3 bases and J lost 10; bases outside the gene matches: 8. The CDR3 runs 13 residues. The DNA of the CDR3 is TGTGCCAGCAGCTTTGACAGGGTGTCAGGAGCTTTCTTT. It specifies CASSFDRVSGAFF. Full variable domain (rest looked up from reference TRBV7-3 and TRBJ1-1): GAGVSQTPSNKVTEKGKYVELRCDPISGHTALYWYRQSLGQGPEFLIYFQGTGAADDSGLPNDRFFAVRPEGSVSTLKIQRTERGDSAVYLCASSFDRVSGAFFGQGTRLTVV.

This clone has a single count. The chain has TRBV7-9 and TRBJ1-4; D is ambiguous. The CDR3 spans 13 residues. Germline CDR1 and CDR2: SEHNR and FQNEAQ (reference sequence). Trimming shortened V by 4 bases and J by 4 bases, and 7 bases separated the two germline ends. The CDR3 loop reads CASSSTGNEKLFF. The CDR3 region has the DNA TGTGCCAGCAGCTCGACGGGTAATGAAAAACTGTTTTTT.